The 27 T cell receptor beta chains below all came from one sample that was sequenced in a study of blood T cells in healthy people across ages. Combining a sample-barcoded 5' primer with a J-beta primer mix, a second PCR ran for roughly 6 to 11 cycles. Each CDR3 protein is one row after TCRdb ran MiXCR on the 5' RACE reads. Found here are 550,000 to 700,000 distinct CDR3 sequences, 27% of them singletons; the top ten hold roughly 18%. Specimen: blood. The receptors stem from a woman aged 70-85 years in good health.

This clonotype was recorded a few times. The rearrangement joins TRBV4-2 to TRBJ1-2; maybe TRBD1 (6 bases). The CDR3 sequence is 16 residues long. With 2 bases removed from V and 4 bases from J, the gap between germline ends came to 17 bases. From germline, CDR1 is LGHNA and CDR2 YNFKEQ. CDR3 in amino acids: CASSQTSGHPGYGYTF. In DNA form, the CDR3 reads TGTGCCAGCAGCCAAACGTCGGGACACCCTGGCTATGGCTACACCTTC.

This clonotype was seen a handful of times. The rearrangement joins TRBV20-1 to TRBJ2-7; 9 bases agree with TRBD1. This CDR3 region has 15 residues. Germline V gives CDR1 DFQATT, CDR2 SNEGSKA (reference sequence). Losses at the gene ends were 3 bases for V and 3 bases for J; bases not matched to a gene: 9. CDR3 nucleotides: TGCAGTGCTAGCCCGCCGGGACAGGGCCGCTACGAGCAGTACTTC. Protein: CSASPPGQGRYEQYF.

The CDR3 DNA sequence: TGCGCCAGCAGACGGGACATCGGGTCCTACAATGAGCAGTTCTTC. This encodes CASRRDIGSYNEQFF. The gene calls are TRBV5-1 and TRBJ2-1; tentatively, D is TRBD1 (6 bases). This CDR3 region has 15 residues. The germline V gene encodes CDR1 SGHRS and CDR2 YFSETQ. V was clipped by 5 bases and J by 1 base, with 13 bases between them.

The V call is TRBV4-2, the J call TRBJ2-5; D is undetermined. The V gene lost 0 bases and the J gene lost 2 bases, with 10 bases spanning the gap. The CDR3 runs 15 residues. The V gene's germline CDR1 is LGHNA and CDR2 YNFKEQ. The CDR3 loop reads CASSQEALFQETQYF. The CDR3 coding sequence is TGTGCCAGCAGCCAAGAGGCACTATTTCAAGAGACCCAGTACTTC.

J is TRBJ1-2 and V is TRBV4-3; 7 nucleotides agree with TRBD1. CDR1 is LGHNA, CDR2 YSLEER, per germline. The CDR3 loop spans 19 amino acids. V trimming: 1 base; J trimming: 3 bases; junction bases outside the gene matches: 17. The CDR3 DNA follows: TGCGCCAGCAGCCAAGCGCCGCCGGTGACAGGGTTTGGATACTATGGCTACACCTTC. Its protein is CASSQAPPVTGFGYYGYTF.

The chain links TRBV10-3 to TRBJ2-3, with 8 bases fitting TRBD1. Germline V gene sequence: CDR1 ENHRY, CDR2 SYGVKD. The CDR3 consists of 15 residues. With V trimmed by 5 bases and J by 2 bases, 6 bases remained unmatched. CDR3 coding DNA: TGTGCCATCAGTTATGGACAGGGACTCACAGATACGCAGTATTTT. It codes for CAISYGQGLTDTQYF.

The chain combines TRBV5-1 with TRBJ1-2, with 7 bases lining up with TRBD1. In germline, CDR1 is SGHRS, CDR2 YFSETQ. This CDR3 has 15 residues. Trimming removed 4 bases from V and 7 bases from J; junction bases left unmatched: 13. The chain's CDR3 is CASSLSSDRVAGYTF. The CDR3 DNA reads TGCGCCAGCAGCCTCTCCTCTGACAGGGTGGCTGGCTACACCTTC.

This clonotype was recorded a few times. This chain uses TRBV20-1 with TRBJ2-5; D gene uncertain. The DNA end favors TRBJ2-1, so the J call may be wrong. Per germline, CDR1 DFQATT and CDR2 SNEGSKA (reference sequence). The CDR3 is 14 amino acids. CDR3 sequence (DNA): TGCAGTGCTAAGCTTCCCACGATAGGCTATGAGCAGTTCTTC. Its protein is CSAKLPTIGYEQFF.

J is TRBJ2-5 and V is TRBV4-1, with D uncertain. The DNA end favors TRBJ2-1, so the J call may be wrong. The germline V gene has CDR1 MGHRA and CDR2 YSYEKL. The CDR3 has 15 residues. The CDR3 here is CASSPSPGSYNEQFF. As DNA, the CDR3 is TGCGCCAGCAGCCCCTCACCCGGGTCCTACAATGAGCAGTTCTTC.

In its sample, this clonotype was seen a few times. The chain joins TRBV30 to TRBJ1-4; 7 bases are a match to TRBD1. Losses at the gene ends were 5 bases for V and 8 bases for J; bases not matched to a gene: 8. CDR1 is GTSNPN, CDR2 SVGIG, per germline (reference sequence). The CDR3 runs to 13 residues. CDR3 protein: CAWERQGLEKLFF. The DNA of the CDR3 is TGTGCCTGGGAACGACAGGGTTTAGAAAAACTGTTTTTT.

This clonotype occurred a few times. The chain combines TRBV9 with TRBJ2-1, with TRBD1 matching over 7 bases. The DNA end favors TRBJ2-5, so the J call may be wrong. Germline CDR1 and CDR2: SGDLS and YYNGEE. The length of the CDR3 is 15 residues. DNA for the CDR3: TGTGCCAGCAGCGCCCCCACAGGGGTCGGAGAGACCCAGTACTTC. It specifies CASSAPTGVGETQYF.

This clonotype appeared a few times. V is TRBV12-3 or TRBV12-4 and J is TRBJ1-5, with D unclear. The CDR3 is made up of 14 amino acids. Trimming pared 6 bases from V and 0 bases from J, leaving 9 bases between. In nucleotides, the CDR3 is TGTGCCAGCAGCACACAAGGTAGCAATCAGCCCCAGCATTTT. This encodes CASSTQGSNQPQHF.

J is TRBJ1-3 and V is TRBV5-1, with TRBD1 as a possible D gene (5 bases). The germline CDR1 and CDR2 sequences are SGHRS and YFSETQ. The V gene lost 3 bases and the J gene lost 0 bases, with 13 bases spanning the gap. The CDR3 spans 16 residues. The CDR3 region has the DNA TGCGCCAGCAGCTCTACGGGGCCTCGCTCTGGAAACACCATATATTTT. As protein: CASSSTGPRSGNTIYF.

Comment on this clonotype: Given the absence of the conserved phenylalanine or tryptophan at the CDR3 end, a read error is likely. Written as DNA, the CDR3 is TGCAGCGTTGAGGAGGAAACATTCTATGGCTACACCCTC. It translates to CSVEEETFYGYTL. This chain connects TRBV29-1 to TRBJ1-2; unclear D gene. Germline V gene sequence: CDR1 SQVTM, CDR2 ANQGSEA. Trimming removed 3 bases at V and 4 bases at J, with 12 bases between. CDR3 length: 13 amino acids.

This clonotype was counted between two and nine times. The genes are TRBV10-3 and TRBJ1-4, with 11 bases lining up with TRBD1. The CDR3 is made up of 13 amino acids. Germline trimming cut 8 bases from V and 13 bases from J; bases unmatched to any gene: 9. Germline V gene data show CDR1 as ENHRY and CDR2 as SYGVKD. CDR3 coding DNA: TGTGCCATCGGACAGGGGGCCCGGTCAGGACTGTTTTTT. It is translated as CAIGQGARSGLFF.

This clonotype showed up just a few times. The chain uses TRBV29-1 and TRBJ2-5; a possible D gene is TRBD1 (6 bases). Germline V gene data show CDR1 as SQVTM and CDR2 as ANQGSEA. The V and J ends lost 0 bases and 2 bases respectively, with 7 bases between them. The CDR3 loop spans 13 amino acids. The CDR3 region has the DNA TGCAGCGTTGAAGAAGGGGGTCAAGAGACCCAGTACTTC. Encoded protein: CSVEEGGQETQYF.

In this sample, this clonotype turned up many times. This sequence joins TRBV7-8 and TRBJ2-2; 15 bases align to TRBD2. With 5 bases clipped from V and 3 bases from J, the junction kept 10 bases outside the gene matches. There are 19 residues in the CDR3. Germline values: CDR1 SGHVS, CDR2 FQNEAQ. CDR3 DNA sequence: TGTGCCAGCAGCCCGAGGACTAGCGGGAGGGCCCTCGACACCGGGGAGCTGTTTTTT. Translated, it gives CASSPRTSGRALDTGELFF. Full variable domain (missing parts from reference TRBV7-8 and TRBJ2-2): GAGVSQSPRYKVAKRGQDVALRCDPISGHVSLFWYQQALGQGPEFLTYFQNEAQLDKSGLPSDRFFAERPEGSVSTLKIQRTQQEDSAVYLCASSPRTSGRALDTGELFFGEGSRLTVL.

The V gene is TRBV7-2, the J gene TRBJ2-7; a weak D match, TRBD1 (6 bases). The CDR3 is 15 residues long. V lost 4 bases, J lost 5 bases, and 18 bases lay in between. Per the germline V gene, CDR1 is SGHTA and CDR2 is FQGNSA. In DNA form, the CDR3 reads TGTGCCAGCAGCTCCATCGGGCAGGGGAGTGACGAGCAGTACTTC. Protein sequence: CASSSIGQGSDEQYF.

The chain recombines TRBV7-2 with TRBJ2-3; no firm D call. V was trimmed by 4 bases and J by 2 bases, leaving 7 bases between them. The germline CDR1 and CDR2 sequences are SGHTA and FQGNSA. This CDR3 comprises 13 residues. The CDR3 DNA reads TGTGCCAGCAGCTCCCGACTCACAGATACGCAGTATTTT. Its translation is CASSSRLTDTQYF.

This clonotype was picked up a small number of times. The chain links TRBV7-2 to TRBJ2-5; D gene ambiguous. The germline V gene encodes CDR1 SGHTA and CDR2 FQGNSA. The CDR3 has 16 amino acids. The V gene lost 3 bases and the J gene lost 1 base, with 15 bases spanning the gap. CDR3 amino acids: CASSFFAARSQETQYF. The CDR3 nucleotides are TGTGCCAGCAGCTTTTTTGCAGCGAGGAGCCAAGAGACCCAGTACTTC.

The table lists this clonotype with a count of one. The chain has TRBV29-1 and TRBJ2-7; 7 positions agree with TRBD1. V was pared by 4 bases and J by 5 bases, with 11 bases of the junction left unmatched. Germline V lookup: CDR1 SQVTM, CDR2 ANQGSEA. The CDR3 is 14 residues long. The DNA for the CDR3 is TGCAGCGTTGCCAGGGTGTCCCAGGGGGACGAGCAGTACTTC. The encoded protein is CSVARVSQGDEQYF.

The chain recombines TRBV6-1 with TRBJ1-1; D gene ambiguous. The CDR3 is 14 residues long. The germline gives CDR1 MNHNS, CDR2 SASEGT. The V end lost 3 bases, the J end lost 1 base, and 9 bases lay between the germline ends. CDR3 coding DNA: TGTGCCAGCAGTGAGATCGGGCAGAACACTGAAGCTTTCTTT. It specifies CASSEIGQNTEAFF.

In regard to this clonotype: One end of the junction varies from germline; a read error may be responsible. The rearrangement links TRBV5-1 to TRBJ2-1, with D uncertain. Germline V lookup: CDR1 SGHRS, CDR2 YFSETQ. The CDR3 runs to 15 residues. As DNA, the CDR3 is TGCGCCAGTGCCCCAGACTTGTTATCCTACAATGAGCAGCTCTTC. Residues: CASAPDLLSYNEQLF.

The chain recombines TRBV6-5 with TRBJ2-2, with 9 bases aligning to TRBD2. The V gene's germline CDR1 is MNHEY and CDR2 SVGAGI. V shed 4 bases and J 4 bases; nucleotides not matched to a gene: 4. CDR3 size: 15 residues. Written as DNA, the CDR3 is TGTGCCAGCAGTTCCGGGACTAGCATCACCGGGGAGCTGTTTTTT. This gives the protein CASSSGTSITGELFF.

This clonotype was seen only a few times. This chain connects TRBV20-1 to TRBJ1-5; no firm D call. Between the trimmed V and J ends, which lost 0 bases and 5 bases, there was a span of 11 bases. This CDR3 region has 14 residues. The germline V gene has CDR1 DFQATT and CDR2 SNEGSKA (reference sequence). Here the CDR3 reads CSARERGSDQPQHF. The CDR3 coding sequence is TGCAGTGCTAGAGAGCGGGGAAGCGATCAGCCCCAGCATTTT.

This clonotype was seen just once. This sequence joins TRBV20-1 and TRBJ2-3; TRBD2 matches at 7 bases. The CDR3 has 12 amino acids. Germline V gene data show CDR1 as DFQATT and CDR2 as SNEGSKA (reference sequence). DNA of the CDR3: TGCAGCGCTCGACCACTAGCGGATACGCAGTATTTT. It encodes CSARPLADTQYF.

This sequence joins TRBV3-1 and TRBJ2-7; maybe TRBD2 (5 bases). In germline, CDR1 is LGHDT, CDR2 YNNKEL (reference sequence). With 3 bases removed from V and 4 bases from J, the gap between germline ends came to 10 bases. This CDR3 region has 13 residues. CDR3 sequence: CASSQLSGYEQYF. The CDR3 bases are TGTGCCAGCAGCCAGCTCAGCGGTTACGAGCAGTACTTC.